These 17 T cell receptor beta chains were all obtained from the same sample, sequenced in a study of Ad26.COV2.S vaccination and SARS-CoV-2 variants. Described treatment: around 19 received Ad26.COV2.S at low or high dose, single or two shots; about 5 received placebo; per-sample allocation not given. It was on day 63 after the first vaccine or placebo injection that samples were taken. Produced via immunoSEQ multiplex PCR; TCRdb's table is partial and in-frame only. The sample contains 350,000 to 450,000 clones, approximately 83% of which appear only once. Here the sequenced sample was peripheral blood, taken in a trial of Ad26.COV2.S vaccine versus placebo. These receptors all stem from a person between 18 and 60 years old who received the Ad26.COV2.S COVID-19 vaccine or a placebo.

V and J are TRBV19 and TRBJ1-5; the D is unclear. The CDR3 has 15 amino acids. The germline CDR1 and CDR2 sequences are LNHDA and SQIVND (reference sequence). Trimming cost V 3 bases and J 0 bases, with 9 bases left between them. The CDR3 DNA sequence: TGTGCCAGTAGTATTGGAGGTTATAGCAATCAGCCCCAGCATTTT. Protein: CASSIGGYSNQPQHF.

The CDR3 is CASSNEAYNEQFF. CDR3 DNA: TGTGCCAGCAGCAACGAGGCCTACAATGAGCAGTTCTTC. The rearrangement links TRBV11-3 to TRBJ2-1, with no clear D. Per the germline V gene, CDR1 is SGHNT and CDR2 is YENEEA. V lost 5 bases and J 2 bases, leaving 7 bases between the germline ends. This CDR3 is built from 13 residues.

This clone has a single count. The gene calls are TRBV18 and TRBJ1-1; D is unclear. Trimming removed 3 bases at V and 2 bases at J, with 16 bases between. CDR1 is KGHSH, CDR2 LQKENI, per germline. There are 16 residues in the CDR3. CDR3 protein: CASSPSSPVGNTEAFF. The CDR3 nucleotides are TGTGCCAGCTCACCGTCTTCCCCAGTAGGAAACACTGAAGCTTTCTTT.

The chain joins TRBV11-3 to TRBJ1-1; 7 nucleotides line up with TRBD1. Germline V gives CDR1 SGHNT, CDR2 YENEEA. The CDR3 runs to 12 residues. The trim removed 4 bases at V and 7 bases at J, leaving 3 bases unmatched. CDR3: CASSSGQVEAFF. CDR3 bases: TGTGCCAGCAGCTCCGGACAGGTTGAAGCTTTCTTT.

The chain is built from TRBV5-4 and TRBJ2-3, with no clear D. Germline V gene sequence: CDR1 SGHNT, CDR2 YYREEE (reference sequence). This CDR3 has 13 residues. With 1 base removed from V and 1 base from J, the gap between germline ends came to 4 bases. In DNA, the CDR3 is TGTGCCAGCAGCTTGATGGGCACAGATACGCAGTATTTT. It translates to CASSLMGTDTQYF.

This clone appeared once. This chain links TRBV10-3 with TRBJ1-2, with TRBD1 as a possible D gene (5 bases). V dropped 0 bases and J dropped 6 bases, with 8 bases sitting between them. CDR1 is ENHRY, CDR2 SYGVKD, per germline. This CDR3 spans 13 amino acids. Here the CDR3 DNA reads TGTGCCATCAGTGAGTCCCAGGGAAATGGCTACACCTTC. Its translation: CAISESQGNGYTF.

The chain joins TRBV19 to TRBJ1-1; D gene unclear. The ends were cut back, 11 bases at V and 5 bases at J, with 15 bases in the middle. Germline lookup yields CDR1 LNHDA and CDR2 SQIVND (reference sequence). The CDR3 runs to 12 residues. The CDR3 loop reads CAVVVGKTEAFF. CDR3 DNA: TGTGCCGTCGTGGTAGGGAAGACTGAAGCTTTCTTT.

The V and J genes are TRBV7-9 and TRBJ2-3; D is unresolved. Germline CDR1 is SEHNR and CDR2 is FQNEAQ (reference sequence). Trimming removed 3 bases from V and 5 bases from J, with 12 bases in between. This CDR3 has 14 residues. CDR3 region: CASSLDVARDTQYF. The DNA for the CDR3 is TGTGCCAGCAGCTTGGATGTAGCCAGAGATACGCAGTATTTT.

The chain uses TRBV7-6 and TRBJ2-3, with 12 nucleotides matching TRBD2. Trimming removed 5 bases from V and 3 bases from J; junction bases left unmatched: 12. The CDR3 is 18 residues long. CDR1 SGHVS and CDR2 FNYEAQ come from the germline V gene. In DNA form, the CDR3 reads TGTGCCAGCAGCCTAGGCCTAGCGGGGGGGCTGAATACAGATACGCAGTATTTT. Translating gives CASSLGLAGGLNTDTQYF.

This chain uses TRBV5-4 with TRBJ2-5; 8 nucleotides line up with TRBD2. V lost 4 bases and J lost 10; bases outside the gene matches: 12. This CDR3 region has 14 residues. Per germline, CDR1 SGHNT and CDR2 YYREEE (reference sequence). The CDR3 DNA is TGTGCCAGCAGCCTATGGGGGACTAGGGGAGTCCAGTACTTC. It encodes CASSLWGTRGVQYF.

The V gene is TRBV7-2, the J gene TRBJ1-1; tentatively, D is TRBD1 (5 bases). The germline V and J ends were trimmed by 3 bases and 4 bases, with 15 bases remaining between them. From germline, CDR1 is SGHTA and CDR2 FQGNSA. The CDR3 is 15 residues long. Written as DNA, the CDR3 is TGTGCCAGCAGCTTTGAGGGATCGGGGGGCACTGAAGCTTTCTTT. Translated, it gives CASSFEGSGGTEAFF.

The V call is TRBV30, the J call TRBJ2-7; TRBD2 agrees at 13 bases. Germline V CDR1 and CDR2: GTSNPN, SVGIG (reference sequence). The CDR3 spans 14 residues. J was trimmed by 2 bases and V by 4 bases; bases with no gene match: 2. The CDR3 DNA reads as TGTGCCTGGAAAGGACTAGCGGGAGCCTACGAGCAGTACTTC. This translates into CAWKGLAGAYEQYF.

This chain joins TRBV19 and TRBJ2-1; 7 positions agree with TRBD1. In germline, CDR1 is LNHDA, CDR2 SQIVND (reference sequence). Trimming took 2 bases from V and 7 from J; bases not matched to a gene: 2. This CDR3 spans 13 amino acids. The CDR3 loop is CASSIQGENEQFF. The CDR3 coding sequence is TGTGCCAGTAGTATACAGGGGGAAAATGAGCAGTTCTTC.

The chain employs TRBV5-1 and TRBJ1-1; 7 nucleotides agree with TRBD1. V lost 3 bases to trimming and J lost 5 bases; unmatched junction nucleotides: 10. Germline V gene lookup returns CDR1 SGHRS and CDR2 YFSETQ. This CDR3 has 15 amino acids. The chain's CDR3 is CASSSTGVSSTEAFF. CDR3 nucleotides: TGCGCCAGCAGCTCCACAGGGGTCAGCAGTACTGAAGCTTTCTTT.

V gene TRBV5-4 combines with J gene TRBJ2-7, with D hard to call. Germline-derived CDR1 and CDR2 are SGHNT and YYREEE (reference sequence). Trimming removed 4 bases at V and 6 bases at J, with 14 bases between. This CDR3 contains 13 residues. CDR3 sequence: CASSLDFGREQYF. The CDR3, as DNA: TGTGCCAGCAGCCTGGATTTCGGCCGCGAGCAGTACTTC.

The chain combines TRBV5-6 with TRBJ2-5, with D possibly TRBD1 on 5 matching bases. V shed 6 bases and J shed 0 bases, with 12 bases lying between them. The CDR3 extends over 14 amino acids. CDR1 and CDR2 from the germline V gene are SGHDT and YYEEEE. Here the CDR3 reads CASNYRRYQETQYF. The CDR3 coding sequence is TGTGCCAGCAACTACAGGCGATACCAAGAGACCCAGTACTTC.

The chain carries TRBV4-1 and TRBJ1-1, with 9 bases aligning to TRBD1. The CDR3 length is 14 residues. CDR1 and CDR2 from the germline V gene are MGHRA and YSYEKL. V lost 4 bases and J lost 6; bases outside the gene matches: 6. Here the CDR3 DNA reads TGCGCCAGCAGCCCGGGACAGGGCCTGGCTGAAGCTTTCTTT. Protein sequence: CASSPGQGLAEAFF.